The rows below give T cell receptor beta chains drawn from one sample of a study of T cell repertoires in ileal Crohn's disease. Generated by immunoSEQ multiplex PCR, the TCRdb table keeps only in-frame clones and is missing some. The sample yields just under 7,500 clones, about three quarters seen once. Sequencing was performed on ileal tissue. The receptors stem from an adult with Crohn's disease. CDR3s leave out the opening cysteine and the closing phenylalanine or tryptophan.

j_gene: TRBJ1-4; v_gene: TRBV10-3; CDR3aa: ATAGGLTNEKLF
j_gene: TRBJ2-7; v_gene: TRBV6-6; CDR3aa: ATTGSAYEQY
j_gene: TRBJ2-2; v_gene: TRBV5-7; CDR3aa: ASSWLGGELF
j_gene: TRBJ1-1; v_gene: TRBV7-2; CDR3aa: ASSFHLTEAF
j_gene: TRBJ1-5; v_gene: TRBV30; CDR3aa: AWSLGGPQGPQH
j_gene: TRBJ1-1; v_gene: TRBV7-3; CDR3aa: ASSLLGQGAEAF
j_gene: TRBJ1-2; v_gene: TRBV19; CDR3aa: ASSPSGGGGYGYT
j_gene: TRBJ1-3; v_gene: TRBV9; CDR3aa: ASSPWGNTIY
j_gene: TRBJ2-1; v_gene: TRBV6-5; CDR3aa: ASSYEGASEQF
j_gene: TRBJ1-3; v_gene: TRBV7-2; CDR3aa: ASSLAPRNTIY
j_gene: TRBJ1-6; v_gene: TRBV27; CDR3aa: ASSVRVSSYNSPLH
j_gene: TRBJ1-5; v_gene: TRBV6-6; CDR3aa: ASSYPGVGQPQH
j_gene: TRBJ2-1; v_gene: TRBV18; CDR3aa: ASSPTRQRGQRGLDNEQF
j_gene: TRBJ1-5; v_gene: TRBV7-2; CDR3aa: ASSLNEGGRGDQPQH
j_gene: TRBJ2-7; v_gene: TRBV10-3; CDR3aa: ASSYSQGYEQY
j_gene: TRBJ2-3; v_gene: TRBV7-2; CDR3aa: ASSLRVDTQY
j_gene: TRBJ2-5; v_gene: TRBV9; CDR3aa: ASSVGLVGAQETQY
j_gene: TRBJ2-1; v_gene: TRBV5-1; CDR3aa: ASSFNMEQF
j_gene: TRBJ1-1; v_gene: TRBV6-5; CDR3aa: ASRKTGGLKIAF
j_gene: TRBJ1-2; v_gene: TRBV28; CDR3aa: ASIGGMGEGYT
j_gene: TRBJ1-3; v_gene: TRBV5-1; CDR3aa: ASSLPIDEGNTIY
j_gene: TRBJ2-3; v_gene: TRBV6-4; CDR3aa: ASSDSVAGGPTDTQY
j_gene: TRBJ2-6; v_gene: TRBV19; CDR3aa: ASRPRGSGANVLT
j_gene: TRBJ2-2; v_gene: TRBV7-9; CDR3aa: ASSSPTDQNTGELF
j_gene: TRBJ2-1; v_gene: TRBV4-2; CDR3aa: ASSQDLLAGNNEQF
j_gene: TRBJ2-3; v_gene: TRBV30; CDR3aa: AWSVPGLAGVTDTQY
j_gene: TRBJ1-1; v_gene: TRBV6-5; CDR3aa: ASSYKGLMNTEAF
j_gene: TRBJ2-5; v_gene: TRBV9; CDR3aa: ASSVALLGSGTQY
j_gene: TRBJ2-7; v_gene: TRBV10-3; CDR3aa: AISESKGGTGGPYEQY
j_gene: TRBJ2-3; v_gene: TRBV28; CDR3aa: ASSPAGAQDTQY
j_gene: TRBJ2-7; v_gene: TRBV10-3; CDR3aa: AISPGTGLKEQY
j_gene: TRBJ2-6; v_gene: TRBV5-4; CDR3aa: ASRPGTNLWGANVLT
j_gene: TRBJ2-7; v_gene: TRBV2; CDR3aa: ASSPLAGGSYEQY
j_gene: TRBJ2-1; v_gene: TRBV6-1; CDR3aa: ASSELAGGYNEQF
j_gene: TRBJ1-4; v_gene: TRBV6-6; CDR3aa: ASSFQNWADEKLF
j_gene: TRBJ1-5; v_gene: TRBV28; CDR3aa: ASRGWDRVRVQPQH
j_gene: TRBJ1-2; v_gene: TRBV19; CDR3aa: ASSPEQGFSYGYT
j_gene: TRBJ2-7; v_gene: TRBV21-1; CDR3aa: ASSKISVFVYEQY
j_gene: TRBJ2-3; v_gene: TRBV30; CDR3aa: AWSSGRGTDTQY
j_gene: TRBJ1-2; v_gene: TRBV7-9; CDR3aa: ASSLGRTAGYT
j_gene: TRBJ1-1; v_gene: TRBV7-8; CDR3aa: ASSIRVMEQAF
j_gene: TRBJ1-2; v_gene: TRBV5-6; CDR3aa: ASSPGQVNYGYT
j_gene: TRBJ1-1; v_gene: TRBV11-1; CDR3aa: ASSLGDRTNTEAF
j_gene: TRBJ1-4; v_gene: TRBV18; CDR3aa: ASSPPLGRRATNEKLF
j_gene: TRBJ2-7; v_gene: TRBV25-1; CDR3aa: ASRPEGVGAYEQY